The 10 T cell receptor beta chains below were found in one sample sequenced in a study of blood T cell repertoires in COVID-19. The protocol was immunoSEQ multiplex PCR, while the TCRdb copy is restricted to in-frame clones and leaves out a portion. The sample consists of some 150,000 clones, roughly 87% of them appearing once. Specimen: peripheral blood. These receptors were obtained from a woman between 45 and 65 years old with acute or convalescent COVID-19.

The rearrangement links TRBV5-6 to TRBJ2-5; 9 positions agree with TRBD2. CDR3 length: 16 residues. The V gene's germline CDR1 is SGHDT and CDR2 YYEEEE. Unmatched junction bases numbered 7, after V lost 0 bases and J lost 4 bases. This chain's CDR3 is CASSLAPAGGRETQYF. CDR3 DNA: TGTGCCAGCAGCTTGGCTCCAGCGGGGGGAAGAGAGACCCAGTACTTC. Variable domain in full (rest from reference TRBV5-6 and TRBJ2-5): DAGVTQSPTHLIKTRGQQVTLRCSPKSGHDTVSWYQQALGQGPQFIFQYYEEEERQRGNFPDRFSGHQFPNYSSELNVNALLLGDSALYLCASSLAPAGGRETQYFGPGTRLLVL.

This sequence joins TRBV18 and TRBJ2-2; the D gene is possibly TRBD2 (5 bases). The CDR3 runs to 16 residues. The V gene's germline CDR1 is KGHSH and CDR2 LQKENI. V lost 6 bases to trimming and J lost 0 bases, with 14 bases between them. The CDR3 region is CASSPGSATNTGELFF. Here the CDR3 DNA reads TGTGCCAGCTCTCCGGGGAGCGCTACGAACACCGGGGAGCTGTTTTTT.

This chain connects TRBV14 to TRBJ1-2; D possibly corresponds to TRBD1 (5 bases). Germline V gives CDR1 SGHDN, CDR2 FVKESK. Trimming pared 1 base from V and 6 bases from J, leaving 15 bases between. This CDR3 is built from 15 residues. DNA of the CDR3: TGTGCCAGCAGCCAAGGGTATCCGCTCAGGGATGGCTACACCTTC. Protein product: CASSQGYPLRDGYTF.

This chain links TRBV27 with TRBJ2-1, with D maybe TRBD1 (5 bases). Germline V CDR1 and CDR2: MNHEY, SMNVEV (reference sequence). V dropped 5 bases and J dropped 0 bases, with 17 bases sitting between them. The CDR3 is 17 amino acids. The CDR3 region is CASSLSTVSISYNEQFF. Written as DNA, the CDR3 is TGTGCCAGCAGTCTCTCGACAGTTTCCATCTCCTACAATGAGCAGTTCTTC.

The chain couples TRBV18 to TRBJ2-1; 10 bases are a match to TRBD2. This CDR3 is 15 amino acids long. V trimming: 6 bases; J trimming: 4 bases; junction bases outside the gene matches: 6. Germline loops: CDR1 KGHSH, CDR2 LQKENI. CDR3 nucleotide sequence: TGTGCCAGCTCTCCAACTAGCGGGGATTACAATGAGCAGTTCTTC. Protein: CASSPTSGDYNEQFF.

The chain combines TRBV27 with TRBJ1-2; a weak D match, TRBD1 (6 bases). CDR1 MNHEY and CDR2 SMNVEV come from the germline V gene (reference sequence). This CDR3 comprises 14 residues. V gave up 5 bases and J gave up 5 bases, with 15 bases separating them. The chain's CDR3 is CASSVTGKGYGYTF. The CDR3 DNA follows: TGTGCCAGCAGTGTAACAGGGAAGGGTTATGGCTACACCTTC.

The chain joins TRBV19 to TRBJ1-2; the D gene is possibly TRBD1 (5 bases). V lost 5 bases, J lost 4 bases, and 14 bases lay in between. This CDR3 region has 14 residues. Germline V gene lookup returns CDR1 LNHDA and CDR2 SQIVND (reference sequence). As DNA, the CDR3 is TGTGCCAGTAGTCCGCGGGACCCACCCTATGGCTACACCTTC. Translating gives CASSPRDPPYGYTF.

The rearrangement joins TRBV6-6 to TRBJ2-5; the match to TRBD2 covers 9 bases. CDR1 and CDR2 from the germline V gene are MNHNY and SVGAGI (reference sequence). CDR3 length: 16 amino acids. The V segment lost 2 bases and the J segment 4 bases; nucleotides outside the gene matches: 8. As DNA, the CDR3 is TGTGCCAGCAGTTACGTTCGGCTAGCGGGATCAGAGACCCAGTACTTC. It codes for CASSYVRLAGSETQYF.

The gene calls are TRBV6-6 and TRBJ1-2; D gene unclear. Trimming pared 6 bases from V and 3 bases from J, leaving 11 bases between. Germline V gene sequence: CDR1 MNHNY, CDR2 SVGAGI (reference sequence). The CDR3 is made up of 13 amino acids. CDR3 region: CASSPQVYYGYTF. As DNA, the CDR3 is TGTGCCAGCAGCCCGCAGGTATACTATGGCTACACCTTC.

The V gene is TRBV19, the J gene TRBJ2-3; a possible D gene is TRBD1 (6 bases). Trimming took off 11 bases at V and 0 bases at J, with 12 bases between the two ends. The CDR3 is 13 amino acids. CDR1 is LNHDA, CDR2 SQIVND, per germline (reference sequence). In DNA, the CDR3 is TGTGCCCTCCGAGACAGGAGCACAGATACGCAGTATTTT. Residues: CALRDRSTDTQYF.